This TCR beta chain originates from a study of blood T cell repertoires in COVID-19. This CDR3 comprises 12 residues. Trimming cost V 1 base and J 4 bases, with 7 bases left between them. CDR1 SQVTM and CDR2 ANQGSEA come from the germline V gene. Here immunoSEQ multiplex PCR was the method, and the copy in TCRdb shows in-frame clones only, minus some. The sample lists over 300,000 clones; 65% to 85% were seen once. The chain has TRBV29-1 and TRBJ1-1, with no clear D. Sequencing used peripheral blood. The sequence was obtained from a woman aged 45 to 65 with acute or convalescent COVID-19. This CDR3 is CSVEGSGTEAFF. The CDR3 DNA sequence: TGCAGCGTTGAAGGTTCAGGCACTGAAGCTTTCTTT.